This T cell receptor beta chain emerged from a study of T cells expressing NK-cell markers (dated by TCRdb to about 2020). Some background on the complete study: TCR beta-chain repertoires were profiled in sorted CD3+CD56+NKG2C+, CD3+CD56+NKG2C- and CD3+CD56-NKG2C+ T-cell subsets from eight donors. Among the eight sequenced donors, only one was HCMV-seronegative, while the other seven were HCMV-seropositive. Randomly selected healthy volunteers, three men and five women, were used as the eight sequenced donors. The libraries were sequenced on Illumina HiSeq 2000/2500, MiSeq or NextSeq, producing 2 x 150 bp reads.

Sequencer: Illumina HiSeq 2000. The TCR beta cDNA libraries were made using 5'RACE template switching, a step that added both a universal primer site and unique molecular identifiers. cDNA synthesis was primed from the TCR beta constant segment, followed by two successive PCR amplification steps. The study's processing was this. MIGEC handled demultiplexing of the reads and grouping by UMI, while MiTCR was used to assemble and quantify clonotypes. Only TCR cDNA sequences supported by at least two reads were kept to exclude erroneous sequences. The tcR package was used for downstream repertoire analysis, and clonotypes were matched between fractions using CDR3 nucleotide sequence together with V segment. VDJmatch was used to annotate antigen specificity against VDJdb, with one amino acid substitution in CDR3 allowed. TCRdb reprocessed the reads, reporting each CDR3 protein sequence once and no DNA. TCRdb's processing, not the authors' own work, is the source of the V and J calls. The table for this sample records roughly 280,000 distinct CDR3 sequences. Together, the top ten hold about 0.4% of the sample.

To determine HCMV serostatus, a commercial ELISA kit was used to detect HCMV-specific IgG in serum. Peripheral blood mononuclear cells were isolated from blood by Ficoll density gradient centrifugation. Results the study describes overall, beyond this receptor: In several donors, the dominant CD3+CD56+NKG2C+ clonotypes were found to rank among the top 10 CD8+ clonotypes and to make up roughly 1.0-7.0% of CD8+ T cells. Whether the expanded NKG2C-expressing T cell clones were specific for HCMV antigens remained unclear. Those dominant clonotypes were again the most abundant among CD3+CD56-NKG2C+ cells in a few donors, at about 28.3-60.1%.

Details on this clonotype: Its antigen is not yet known.

Measured from the cysteine to the phenylalanine, the CDR3 is 16 residues long. No DNA has been recorded. CDR1 and CDR2, per the germline V gene, are SNHLY and FYNNEI. This sequence originates from a man between 18 and 29 years old in good health. Donor details come from another sample of the same person, matched by shared clones. The sequencing sample was made of blood T cells: a sorted CD56 or NKG2C T cell subset, CD4+ or CD8+ T cells, or bulk PBMC T cells (not recorded which). The sequence links TRBV2 to TRBJ2-5; no DNA is available, so the TRBD2 call from TCRdb remains unchecked. CDR3 sequence: CASSEAASGAGETQYF.